The rows below give T cell receptor beta chains drawn from one sample of a study of T cells in Graves' hyperthyroidism and ophthalmopathy. TCRdb passed the multiplex PCR reads through MiXCR, listing each CDR3 protein once. The sample has over 700,000 distinct CDR3 sequences, over 35% seen once. Sequenced input: blood. The receptor set was obtained from a man between 18 and 29 years old with Graves' hyperthyroidism. Both conserved end residues are part of each CDR3. A D gene is named only where the DNA matches it firmly. Not all rows give a size; the values are once, few, many and, for expanded clones, a class.

J	V	D	size	CDR3	DNA
TRBJ2-2	TRBV9	TRBD1	.	CASSLETGYGGELFF	TGTGCCAGCAGCTTGGAGACAGGGTACGGCGGGGAGCTGTTTTTT
TRBJ2-7	TRBV12-3/TRBV12-4	TRBD2	.	CASSRAGQSYEQYF	TGTGCCAGCAGTCGAGCGGGGCAGTCCTACGAGCAGTACTTC
TRBJ2-2	TRBV10-3	.	many	CAISFGTTGELFF	TGTGCCATCAGTTTCGGTACCACCGGGGAGCTGTTTTTT
TRBJ2-7	TRBV4-1	.	.	CASSPNQYEQYF	TGCGCCAGCAGCCCGAACCAGTACGAGCAGTACTTC
TRBJ2-1	TRBV7-8	.	.	CASGVATGEQFF	TGTGCCAGCGGCGTCGCGACTGGTGAGCAGTTCTTC
TRBJ2-2	TRBV15	.	.	CATSSLGAGAFPTGELFF	TGTGCCACCAGCAGCTTAGGGGCGGGGGCTTTTCCTACCGGGGAGCTGTTTTTT
TRBJ2-7	TRBV9	TRBD2	.	CAGKLLAGGSYEQYF	TGTGCCGGCAAACTCCTAGCGGGGGGTTCCTACGAGCAGTACTTC
TRBJ2-5	TRBV20-1	.	few	CTRTALSVETQYF	TGCACTCGGACTGCTCTAAGTGTAGAGACCCAGTACTTC
TRBJ1-4	TRBV7-9	.	.	CASSADGGLFF	TGTGCCAGCAGCGCAGATGGGGGGCTGTTTTTT
TRBJ1-2	TRBV7-2	.	.	CASSLGDYDNYGYTF	TGTGCCAGCAGCCTGGGGGATTACGATAACTATGGCTACACCTTC
TRBJ2-7	TRBV29-1	.	.	CSSLGLSTYEQYF	TGCAGCAGCTTAGGCCTAAGCACCTACGAGCAGTACTTC
TRBJ2-2	TRBV7-2	.	many	CASSADRNTGELFF	TGTGCCAGCAGCGCGGACAGGAACACCGGGGAGCTGTTTTTT
TRBJ1-5	TRBV5-1	.	.	CASSQEGGRSNQPQHF	TGCGCCAGCAGCCAAGAGGGTGGCAGGAGCAATCAGCCCCAGCATTTT
TRBJ2-1	TRBV24-1	TRBD1	few	CATSDLDRGRDEQFF	TGTGCCACCAGTGATTTGGACAGGGGGCGCGATGAGCAGTTCTTC
TRBJ1-1	TRBV7-9	.	few	CASSLGWDAEAFF	TGTGCCAGCAGCTTAGGTTGGGACGCTGAAGCTTTCTTT
TRBJ1-1	TRBV12-3/TRBV12-4	.	.	CASSDEEDGNTEAFF	TGTGCCAGCAGTGATGAAGAAGACGGGAACACTGAAGCTTTCTTT
TRBJ1-6	TRBV7-2	TRBD1	.	CASSQLQGAPLHF	TGCGCCAGCAGCCAACTACAGGGGGCTCCCCTCCACTTT
TRBJ1-4	TRBV6-5	TRBD1	.	CASSYLPGGMEKLFF	TGTGCCAGCAGTTACTTGCCAGGGGGGATGGAAAAACTGTTTTTT
TRBJ1-2	TRBV19	.	.	CASSTDPGASYGYTF	TGTGCCAGTAGTACCGACCCAGGGGCCTCTTATGGCTACACCTTC
TRBJ2-7	TRBV5-1	TRBD1	many	CASSLRDRDGNEQYF	TGCGCCAGCAGCTTGAGGGACAGGGATGGGAACGAGCAGTACTTC
TRBJ2-7	TRBV7-9	.	many	CASSLGAVEQYF	TGTGCCAGCAGCTTAGGGGCGGTGGAGCAGTACTTC
TRBJ2-7	TRBV6-5	.	few	CASSEDPSGEQYF	TGTGCCAGCAGTGAGGACCCAAGCGGCGAGCAGTACTTC
TRBJ2-5	TRBV20-1	.	.	CSARDLGLQETQYF	TGCAGTGCTAGAGATCTGGGACTGCAAGAGACCCAGTACTTC
TRBJ1-2	TRBV19	TRBD1	many	CASSPPDRERGYTF	TGTGCCAGTAGTCCTCCGGACAGGGAAAGGGGCTACACCTTC
TRBJ1-5	TRBV20-1	.	many	CSARPVGTQDQPQHF	TGCAGTGCTAGACCAGTAGGGACACAAGATCAGCCCCAGCATTTT
TRBJ2-7	TRBV29-1	.	many	CSVEEAGTTTYEQYF	TGCAGCGTTGAAGAGGCGGGCACAACAACCTACGAGCAGTACTTC
TRBJ1-6	TRBV7-9	TRBD1	.	CASSLKWQGASSPLHF	TGTGCCAGCAGCTTAAAGTGGCAGGGGGCGAGTTCACCCCTCCACTTT
TRBJ2-5	TRBV9	TRBD1	.	CASSLDRGPEETQHF	TGTGCCAGCAGCCTCGACAGGGGCCCCGAAGAGACCCAGCACTTC
TRBJ2-5	TRBV2	TRBD2	.	CASSEGDSGSWETQYF	TGTGCCAGCAGTGAAGGGGATAGCGGGAGTTGGGAGACCCAGTACTTC
TRBJ2-6	TRBV20-1	TRBD2	.	CSARDVSGGANVLTF	TGCAGTGCTAGAGATGTTAGCGGGGGGGCCAACGTCCTGACTTTC
TRBJ1-4	TRBV4-3	.	.	CASSRLPGGTNEKLFF	TGCGCCAGCAGCCGGTTGCCGGGGGGAACTAATGAAAAACTGTTTTTT
TRBJ2-1	TRBV5-1	TRBD2	.	CASSTSPGGRRNEQFF	TGCGCCAGCAGCACAAGCCCGGGGGGGCGTCGGAATGAGCAGTTCTTC
TRBJ1-2	TRBV25-1	.	.	CAHRGGEGYTF	TGTGCCCACCGGGGGGGAGAAGGCTACACCTTC
TRBJ2-5	TRBV9	TRBD2	many	CASTRSGGLETQYF	TGTGCCAGCACTAGATCGGGGGGGCTAGAGACCCAGTACTTC
TRBJ1-5	TRBV28	.	.	CATSTTGRKPQHF	TGTGCCACCTCGACCACGGGCCGCAAGCCCCAGCATTTT
TRBJ2-5	TRBV9	.	many	CASSVLVGETQYF	TGTGCCAGCAGCGTATTAGTGGGAGAGACCCAGTACTTC
TRBJ1-5	TRBV29-1	.	many	CSAKAGGNQPQHF	TGCAGCGCTAAAGCGGGGGGGAATCAGCCCCAGCATTTT
TRBJ1-1	TRBV9	.	.	CASSREGVDTEAFF	TGTGCCAGCAGCCGTGAGGGGGTGGACACTGAAGCTTTCTTT
TRBJ1-2	TRBV15	TRBD1	.	CATSDLVWGQVNGYTF	TGTGCCACCAGCGACCTAGTATGGGGACAGGTGAATGGCTACACCTTC
TRBJ2-5	TRBV7-9	.	.	CASSPSPQTQYF	TGTGCCAGCAGTCCGAGCCCACAGACCCAGTACTTC
TRBJ1-1	TRBV12-3/TRBV12-4	.	.	CASSLADRNTEAFF	TGTGCCAGCAGTTTAGCGGACAGGAACACTGAAGCTTTCTTT
TRBJ1-1	TRBV4-1	.	.	CASSQVQANTGAFF	TGCGCCAGCAGCCAAGTTCAAGCTAACACTGGAGCTTTCTTT
TRBJ2-7	TRBV4-1	TRBD2	few	CASRQGEGVGEQYF	TGCGCCAGCCGGCAAGGGGAGGGAGTGGGGGAGCAGTACTTC
TRBJ2-7	TRBV2	.	many	CASSERASVEQYF	TGTGCCAGCAGTGAACGGGCTAGCGTTGAGCAGTACTTC
TRBJ1-4	TRBV7-9	.	.	CASSDDGTENEKLFF	TGTGCCAGCAGTGATGACGGCACTGAGAATGAAAAACTGTTTTTT
TRBJ1-5	TRBV15	TRBD1	many	CATSSNRGGNQPQHF	TGTGCCACCAGCAGTAACAGGGGAGGCAATCAGCCCCAGCATTTT
TRBJ1-1	TRBV7-8	.	.	CASSLERWPNTEAFF	TGTGCCAGCAGCTTAGAGAGGTGGCCGAACACTGAAGCTTTCTTT
TRBJ1-1	TRBV24-1	.	many	CATSDPVNTEAFF	TGTGCCACCAGTGATCCGGTGAACACTGAAGCTTTCTTT
TRBJ1-6	TRBV6-1	TRBD1	.	CASSSPGQYSPLHF	TGTGCCAGCAGTAGTCCGGGACAGTATTCACCCCTCCACTTT
TRBJ2-7	TRBV7-9	TRBD1	.	CASSLLGQGAGEQYF	TGTGCCAGCAGTCTCCTAGGACAGGGGGCGGGCGAGCAGTACTTC
TRBJ1-2	TRBV15	.	many	CATSRPTDYGYTF	TGTGCCACCAGCAGGCCGACGGACTATGGCTACACCTTC
TRBJ1-1	TRBV9	.	once	CASSQSRDNEAFF	TGTGCCAGCAGCCAGAGTCGGGATAATGAAGCTTTCTTT
TRBJ2-2	TRBV10-3	.	.	CAISEIWSGSALAGVLFF	TGTGCCATCAGTGAAATCTGGTCCGGTAGTGCCTTGGCCGGGGTGCTGTTTTTT
TRBJ1-6	TRBV15	.	.	CATSREAGNNSPLHF	TGTGCCACCAGCAGAGAAGCGGGCAATAATTCACCCCTCCACTTT
TRBJ2-7	TRBV7-2	.	few	CASSPPSDEQYF	TGTGCCAGCAGCCCGCCGTCGGACGAGCAGTACTTC
TRBJ1-1	TRBV7-2	TRBD1	many	CASSLTGYTEAFF	TGTGCCAGCAGCTTGACAGGGTACACTGAAGCTTTCTTT
TRBJ1-1	TRBV20-1	.	.	CSAREDWQMKTGAFF	TGCAGTGCTAGAGAGGATTGGCAGATGAAGACTGGAGCTTTCTTT